The rows below give T cell receptor beta chains drawn from one sample of a study of graft-versus-host responses after intestinal transplantation. Some clones are missing from TCRdb's copy, which holds only in-frame ones; the method was immunoSEQ multiplex PCR. The sample records approximately 15,000 clones, 70% to 90% being singletons. This specimen consisted of bone marrow, obtained approximately 120 days after intestinal transplantation. The receptors were gathered from a human patient who received an intestinal transplant, so some T cells may come from the graft donor. The CDR3 runs from the conserved cysteine through the conserved F or W. Each record gives: V gene, CDR3 length, clone size, J gene, D gene, CDR3 protein, CDR3 DNA. D genes are given only for firm matches. Not every row has a clone size; where given, it reads once, few, many or a size class.

TRBV9	12	once	TRBJ2-1	NA	CASSVAAHEQFF	TGTGCCAGCAGCGTAGCGGCCCATGAGCAGTTCTTC
TRBV30	17	NA	TRBJ2-4	TRBD1	CAWSVLPQGRMGNIQYF	TGTGCCTGGAGTGTCCTCCCACAGGGGCGAATGGGGAACATTCAGTACTTC
TRBV28	15	NA	TRBJ1-5	TRBD1	CASSFTGDSNQPQHF	TGTGCCAGCAGTTTTACAGGGGATAGCAATCAGCCCCAGCATTTT
TRBV9	17	NA	TRBJ2-2	TRBD2	CASSETPLAEYTGELFF	TGTGCCAGCAGCGAGACCCCACTAGCGGAGTACACCGGGGAGCTGTTTTTT
TRBV27	18	NA	TRBJ2-1	TRBD2	CASSSPLAGGPPYNEQFF	TGTGCCAGCAGTTCCCCACTAGCGGGAGGGCCTCCCTACAATGAGCAGTTCTTC
TRBV19	13	NA	TRBJ2-7	NA	CASSYSFSYEQYF	TGTGCCAGTAGCTACAGCTTCTCCTACGAGCAGTACTTC
TRBV4-1	16	NA	TRBJ1-1	NA	CASSQDGQLGDTEAFF	TGCGCCAGCAGCCAAGACGGACAGTTAGGAGACACTGAAGCTTTCTTT
TRBV7-9	15	NA	TRBJ1-3	TRBD1	CASSLVGGPGNTIYF	TGTGCCAGCAGCTTAGTAGGGGGCCCTGGAAACACCATATATTTT
TRBV2	15	NA	TRBJ2-1	TRBD2	CASRSGGGAYNEQFF	TGTGCCAGCCGTTCGGGAGGGGGGGCCTACAATGAGCAGTTCTTC
TRBV5-1	15	NA	TRBJ1-2	TRBD1	CASSLEGTGGDGYTF	TGCGCCAGCAGCTTGGAAGGGACAGGGGGCGATGGCTACACCTTC
TRBV5-5	14	NA	TRBJ1-2	NA	CASSLYGGEAGYTF	TGTGCCAGCAGCTTGTACGGGGGAGAGGCAGGCTACACCTTC
TRBV5-4	15	few	TRBJ1-4	TRBD1	CASRLGQGSNEKLFF	TGTGCCAGCAGGTTGGGACAGGGATCTAATGAAAAACTGTTTTTT
TRBV7-9	15	NA	TRBJ2-1	TRBD2	CASIPTSLPGNEQFF	TGTGCCAGCATTCCGACTAGCCTCCCTGGCAATGAGCAGTTCTTC
TRBV11-2	16	NA	TRBJ2-7	NA	CASSFWGLWGVHEQYF	TGTGCCAGCAGTTTTTGGGGTTTATGGGGGGTACACGAGCAGTACTTC
TRBV6-5	14	NA	TRBJ2-7	TRBD1	CASSSGTGMVEQYF	TGTGCCAGCAGTTCCGGGACAGGGATGGTCGAGCAGTACTTC
TRBV6-4	15	NA	TRBJ1-6	NA	CASSDSGTNNSPLHF	TGTGCCAGCAGTGACTCCGGGACAAATAATTCACCCCTCCACTTT
TRBV27	15	NA	TRBJ2-1	TRBD2	CASSAGTRGYNEQFF	TGTGCCAGCAGCGCCGGGACTAGGGGCTACAATGAGCAGTTCTTC
TRBV4-2	17	few	TRBJ2-1	TRBD2	CASSPEGAGGYYNEQFF	TGTGCCAGCAGCCCGGAGGGCGCGGGAGGCTACTACAATGAGCAGTTCTTC
TRBV4-1	15	NA	TRBJ2-3	NA	CASSQVGLRTDTQYF	TGCGCCAGCAGCCAAGTTGGACTCCGCACAGATACGCAGTATTTT
TRBV28	11	NA	TRBJ1-2	NA	CASGTNYGYTF	TGTGCCAGCGGCACCAACTATGGCTACACCTTC
TRBV27	13	few	TRBJ1-5	NA	CASSFVGNQPQHF	TGTGCCAGCAGTTTTGTGGGCAATCAGCCCCAGCATTTT
TRBV9	13	NA	TRBJ2-2	NA	CASSVGITGELFF	TGTGCCAGCAGCGTAGGCATAACCGGGGAGCTGTTTTTT
TRBV28	14	NA	TRBJ1-5	TRBD1	CASSFWQGVRPQHF	TGTGCCAGCAGTTTCTGGCAGGGGGTAAGGCCCCAGCATTTT
TRBV7-1	14	NA	TRBJ2-5	NA	CASSLEAGQETQYF	TGTGCCAGCAGCTTAGAGGCAGGCCAAGAGACCCAGTACTTC
TRBV6-1	17	NA	TRBJ1-2	TRBD1	CASSEDREGVFNYGYTF	TGTGCCAGCAGTGAGGACAGGGAAGGGGTTTTCAACTATGGCTACACCTTC
TRBV4-1	14	NA	TRBJ1-6	NA	CASSQVGGARSLHF	TGCGCCAGCAGCCAAGTTGGCGGGGCCCGGAGCCTCCACTTT
TRBV27	14	NA	TRBJ2-3	TRBD1	CASSWGQGKWTQYF	TGTGCCAGCAGTTGGGGACAGGGAAAGTGGACGCAGTATTTT
TRBV28	11	NA	TRBJ1-2	NA	CAASTYYGYTF	TGTGCCGCGAGCACCTACTATGGCTACACCTTC
TRBV28	15	NA	TRBJ2-7	NA	CASSSWTVETYEQYF	TGTGCCAGCAGTTCATGGACAGTAGAAACCTACGAGCAGTACTTC
TRBV11-2	15	once	TRBJ2-5	TRBD2	CASSLSGAEQETQYF	TGTGCCAGCAGCTTAAGCGGGGCAGAACAAGAGACCCAGTACTTC
TRBV28	16	NA	TRBJ2-7	TRBD1	CASSSDRPLLGYEQYF	TGTGCCAGCAGCTCGGACAGGCCGCTCTTAGGGTACGAGCAGTACTTC
TRBV9	16	NA	TRBJ2-3	TRBD2	CASSARLAGVRDTQYF	TGTGCCAGCAGCGCCCGACTAGCGGGAGTGAGGGATACGCAGTATTTT
TRBV4-1	15	NA	TRBJ2-7	NA	CASSQVLQGSYEQYF	TGCGCCAGCAGCCAAGTGCTGCAAGGATCCTACGAGCAGTACTTC
TRBV19	15	NA	TRBJ2-7	TRBD2	CASSIVGTSGDEQYF	TGTGCCAGTAGTATAGTCGGGACCAGCGGGGACGAGCAGTACTTC
TRBV19	13	NA	TRBJ1-1	TRBD1	CASSIGTGGEAFF	TGTGCCAGTAGTATCGGGACAGGGGGCGAAGCTTTCTTT
TRBV4-2	14	NA	TRBJ1-1	NA	CASSQPQGNTEAFF	TGTGCCAGCAGCCAACCTCAGGGGAACACTGAAGCTTTCTTT
TRBV6-5	13	NA	TRBJ1-5	NA	CASSYQSNQPQHF	TGTGCCAGCAGTTATCAATCCAATCAGCCCCAGCATTTT